This T cell receptor beta chain was identified during a study of blood T cells in healthy people across ages. Per the germline V gene, CDR1 is SGHAT and CDR2 is FQNNGV. The CDR3 runs to 12 residues. With 5 bases removed from V and 5 bases from J, the gap between germline ends came to 9 bases. Combining a sample-barcoded 5' primer with a J-beta primer mix, a second PCR ran for about 6 to 11 cycles. Each of the cDNA molecules was tagged by a template-switch adaptor with 12 random nucleotides. TCRdb reprocessed the 5' RACE reads via MiXCR and lists one record per CDR3 protein. The sample consists of 600,000 to 650,000 distinct CDR3 sequences, approximately 50% of them appearing once.

The sample taken for sequencing was blood. V is TRBV11-2 and J is TRBJ2-5; D ambiguous. The sequence came from a man aged 55 to 69 in good health. The CDR3 DNA follows: TGTGCCAGCAGCCCCCATAAGGAGACCCAGTACTTC. The encoded protein is CASSPHKETQYF.